This T cell receptor beta chain was recorded in a study of cytomegalovirus exposure and HLA in healthy donors. Researchers ran the PCR with 60 Vbeta and 13 Jbeta primers. Sequencing was performed with immunoSEQ multiplex PCR; in TCRdb, only in-frame clones are kept and a portion is missing. The data hold roughly 160,000 clones, with over 60% observed a single time. Trimming left V 3 bases short and J 1 base short, with 6 bases between. The CDR3 extends over 13 amino acids. Germline CDR1 reads SEHNR; CDR2 reads FQNEAQ (reference sequence). In regard to this clone: As yet, its antigen is unknown. Other DNA sequences in this specimen translate into the identical CDR3.

Findings and caveats of the study: Previously analyzed data showed that most TCR beta V segments were productive at a frequency of about 90% or about 30%.

Sequencing was carried out using PBMCs. This clonotype originated in a young woman in good health and CMV-seronegative. The V gene is TRBV7-9, the J gene TRBJ1-1; a weak D match, TRBD1 (6 bases). Written as DNA, the CDR3 is TGTGCCAGCAGCTTGACAGGGAACACTGAAGCTTTCTTT. Its translation is CASSLTGNTEAFF.